Listed below are T cell receptor beta chains from one sample, sequenced in a study of blood T cell repertoires in COVID-19. Measured with immunoSEQ multiplex PCR; TCRdb has only the in-frame clones, and not every one. Of 250,000 to 300,000 clones in the sample, about 89% were seen once. The sample was peripheral blood. The receptors stem from a man aged 50 to 59 with acute or convalescent COVID-19. Each CDR3 is given with its conserved first and last residue. D genes are given only for firm matches. Clone sizes are given selectively: once, few, many, or a class where the clone is expanded.

V gene	clone size	J gene	D gene	CDR3 DNA	CDR3 protein
TRBV3-1/TRBV3-2	.	TRBJ1-5	.	TGTGCCAGCAGCCAACTAGGCCCGGACAGAAGCAATCAGCCCCAGCATTTT	CASSQLGPDRSNQPQHF
TRBV7-9	.	TRBJ1-2	TRBD1	TGTGCCAGCAGCTTAGCGGGGACAGGGACCACCTTC	CASSLAGTGTTF
TRBV7-9	.	TRBJ1-1	TRBD1	TGTGCCAGCAGCTTCACAGGGGACACTGAAGCTTTCTTT	CASSFTGDTEAFF
TRBV5-4	few	TRBJ2-3	.	TGTGCCAGCAGCATCACTAGCACAGATACGCAGTATTTT	CASSITSTDTQYF
TRBV6-5	.	TRBJ1-2	.	TGTGCCAGCAGTCTCCGGACAGACTATGGCTACACCTTC	CASSLRTDYGYTF
TRBV5-1	.	TRBJ2-1	TRBD1	TGCGCCAGCAGCCCGGCCGCCGGGACAGGGGGCCTCAATGAGCAGTTCTTC	CASSPAAGTGGLNEQFF
TRBV2	few	TRBJ1-6	.	TGTGCCAGCAGTCTCCGAGACAGTAATTCACCCCTCCACTTT	CASSLRDSNSPLHF
TRBV29-1	.	TRBJ2-5	.	TGCAGCGTTGTACGGGAGACCCAGTACTTC	CSVVRETQYF
TRBV7-2	.	TRBJ2-7	.	TGTGCCAGCAGCTTAGGACAGGCCGCCTACGAGCAGTACTTC	CASSLGQAAYEQYF
TRBV7-2	.	TRBJ2-1	.	TGTGCCAGCAGCTTAAATTGGTCGGGTGAGCAGTTCTTC	CASSLNWSGEQFF
TRBV10-3	.	TRBJ2-7	.	TGTGCCATCAGAACAACCAGCTACGAGCAGTACTTC	CAIRTTSYEQYF
TRBV10-1	.	TRBJ2-1	TRBD2	TGCGCCAGCAGTGAATCCCTAGCGGTGTACAATGAGCAGTTCTTC	CASSESLAVYNEQFF
TRBV16	.	TRBJ1-2	.	TGTGCCAGCACCCCAGATGTAGGACAATTGTATGGCTACACCTTC	CASTPDVGQLYGYTF
TRBV5-1	.	TRBJ1-2	TRBD1	TGCGCCAGCAGCTTGGAGGGACAGAATAACTATGGCTACACCTTC	CASSLEGQNNYGYTF
TRBV29-1	.	TRBJ2-7	.	TGCAGCGTTGTCGGGTCGACCTACGAGCAGTACTTC	CSVVGSTYEQYF
TRBV5-4	.	TRBJ1-2	TRBD1	TGTGCCAGCAGCCGGACAGGAAACTATGGCTACACCTTC	CASSRTGNYGYTF